Below are 11 T cell receptor beta chains sequenced from a single sample in a study of T cell changes during pregnancy in multiple sclerosis. Profiling relied on immunoSEQ multiplex PCR, and the TCRdb table lists in-frame clones only, not all of them. Of tens of thousands of clones listed, about 90% are singletons. Sequences were derived from CD8+ T cells from peripheral blood mononuclear cells, sampled after pregnancy. The origin of the receptors is a female donor with multiple sclerosis, enrolled in a pregnancy study.

This chain's CDR3 is CASSLYRDTYEQYF. The CDR3 DNA follows: TGTGCCAGCAGTCTTTACCGGGACACCTACGAGCAGTACTTC. This chain joins TRBV5-5 and TRBJ2-7, with TRBD1 as a possible D gene (6 bases). Germline V gene data show CDR1 as SGHKS and CDR2 as YYEKEE (reference sequence). The CDR3 length is 14 residues. The V end was cut by 5 bases, the J end by 2 bases, with 14 bases between. The whole variable domain, filled in from reference TRBV5-5 and TRBJ2-7, reads DAGVTQSPTHLIKTRGQQVTLRCSPISGHKSVSWYQQVLGQGPQFIFQYYEKEERGRGNFPDRFSARQFPNYSSELNVNALLLGDSALYLCASSLYRDTYEQYFGPGTRLTVT.

The gene calls are TRBV19 and TRBJ2-7; 9 bases map to TRBD1. Germline CDR1 reads LNHDA; CDR2 reads SQIVND (reference sequence). V dropped 3 bases and J dropped 5; count of bases not matched to a gene: 2. The CDR3 has 13 amino acids. CDR3 protein: CASSMDRGDEQYF. CDR3 sequence (DNA): TGTGCCAGTAGTATGGACAGGGGAGACGAGCAGTACTTC.

The CDR3 DNA reads as TGTGCCAGCAGCTTAGACCTAGTTGGGGGCCACGAGCAGTACTTC. It yields the protein CASSLDLVGGHEQYF. This chain joins TRBV11-2 and TRBJ2-7, with a tentative D call TRBD1 (6 bases). CDR3 size: 15 residues. Trimming took 0 bases from V and 5 from J, leaving 14 bases between them. Germline loops: CDR1 SGHAT, CDR2 FQNNGV.

The rearrangement uses TRBV11-2 and TRBJ1-6; 10 bases match TRBD1. Trimming at V came to 0 bases and at J to 10 bases, leaving 6 bases not matched to a gene. The germline CDR1 and CDR2 sequences are SGHAT and FQNNGV. This CDR3 region has 16 residues. CDR3 sequence (DNA): TGTGCCAGCAGCTTAGATCTTGGGACAGGGGTATCACCCCTCCACTTT. This sequence encodes CASSLDLGTGVSPLHF.

This clone was counted only a few times. CDR3 in DNA: TGTGCCAGCAGCGGACCCGGGACTAGCGGGGACTACCTCCTGGAGACCCAGTACTTC. Translation: CASSGPGTSGDYLLETQYF. This chain uses TRBV7-8 with TRBJ2-5; 13 bases line up with TRBD2. Trimming took 5 bases from V and 5 from J; bases not matched to a gene: 17. This CDR3 has 19 residues. CDR1 SGHVS and CDR2 FQNEAQ come from the germline V gene.

This chain connects TRBV6-5 to TRBJ1-4; TRBD1 is a possible D gene (5 bases). Germline CDR1 reads MNHEY; CDR2 reads SVGAGI. This CDR3 region has 16 residues. V was trimmed by 3 bases and J by 8 bases, leaving 19 bases between them. In DNA form, the CDR3 reads TGTGCCAGCAGTTATCAGGGTCCCGAGTCTCACGAAAAACTGTTTTTT. It specifies CASSYQGPESHEKLFF.

This clone came up many times. This chain's CDR3 is CASSPGEGSGNTIYF. The CDR3 region has the DNA TGTGCCAGCAGCCCAGGGGAAGGGTCCGGAAACACCATATATTTT. This chain connects TRBV4-2 to TRBJ1-3; tentative D call: TRBD1 (6 bases). V shed 4 bases and J shed 4 bases, with 14 bases lying between them. The CDR3 has 15 residues. The germline CDR1 and CDR2 sequences are LGHNA and YNFKEQ.

This clone has a single count. The V and J genes are TRBV5-6 and TRBJ2-3; D unresolved. The CDR3 contains 14 residues. Per the germline V gene, CDR1 is SGHDT and CDR2 is YYEEEE. V lost 0 bases, J lost 7 bases, and 12 bases lay in between. CDR3 in amino acids: CASSLAQSWHTQYF. DNA for the CDR3: TGTGCCAGCAGCTTGGCCCAGTCGTGGCATACGCAGTATTTT.

The chain carries TRBV7-9 and TRBJ1-1, with D hard to call. The V end lost 6 bases, the J end lost 1 base, and 6 bases lay between the germline ends. The germline V gene encodes CDR1 SEHNR and CDR2 FQNEAQ (reference sequence). There are 12 residues in the CDR3. In nucleotides, the CDR3 is TGTGCCAGCAGTACTACGAACACTGAAGCTTTCTTT. Amino acid sequence: CASSTTNTEAFF.

The V call is TRBV9, the J call TRBJ2-6, with 14 positions matching TRBD2. Trimming took 5 bases from V and 3 from J; bases not matched to a gene: 7. The V gene's germline CDR1 is SGDLS and CDR2 YYNGEE. The CDR3 length is 18 residues. The CDR3 coding sequence is TGTGCCAGCAGGGAGGGACTAGCGGGAGTGGATGGGGCCAACGTCCTGACTTTC. Its translation: CASREGLAGVDGANVLTF.

The V and J genes are TRBV16 and TRBJ2-2; no clear D. Trimming removed 4 bases from V and 5 bases from J, with 8 bases in between. The germline V gene has CDR1 KGHSY and CDR2 FQNENV. This CDR3 is built from 13 residues. Here the CDR3 DNA reads TGTGCCAGCAGCCCCTCACGGACCGGGGAGCTGTTTTTT. Translation gives CASSPSRTGELFF.